This T cell receptor beta chain appears in the sequencing data of a study of tumor and adjacent non-tumor tissue in lung cancer. The template was RNA from unsorted bulk tissue. The normal lung tissue was taken more than 3 cm from the tumor edge. V was clipped by 1 base and J by 2 bases, with 9 bases between them. The CDR3 is 15 residues long. The V gene's germline CDR1 is SGHRS and CDR2 YFSETQ. This clonotype has more than one count but fewer than ten. TCRbeta libraries were built with three rounds of nested PCR, modified from ARM-PCR. TCRdb re-analysed the multiplex PCR reads in MiXCR, keeping a single row per CDR3 protein. The sample holds about 100,000 distinct CDR3 sequences; 55% to 65% are singletons and the top ten take approximately 18%.

The sequencing input was distant non-tumor lung tissue. The J gene is TRBJ2-2, the V gene TRBV5-1; no reliable D call. The TCR was taken from a young man with non-small cell lung cancer. The CDR3 sequence is CASSLWVSNTGELFF. The CDR3 DNA reads TGCGCCAGCAGCTTGTGGGTTTCCAACACCGGGGAGCTGTTTTTT.